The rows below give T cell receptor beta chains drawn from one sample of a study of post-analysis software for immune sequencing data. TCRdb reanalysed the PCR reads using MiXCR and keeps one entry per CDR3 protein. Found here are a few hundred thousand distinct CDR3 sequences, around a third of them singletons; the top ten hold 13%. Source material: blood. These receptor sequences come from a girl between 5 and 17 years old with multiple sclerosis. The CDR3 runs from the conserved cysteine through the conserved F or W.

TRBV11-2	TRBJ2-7	CASSLYNEQYF
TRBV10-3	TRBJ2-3	CAIRSSGRGSTDTQYF
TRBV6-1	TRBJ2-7	CASSEPGTYEQYF
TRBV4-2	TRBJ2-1	CASSQGELANEQFF
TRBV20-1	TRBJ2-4	CSALEEGPPRDIQYF
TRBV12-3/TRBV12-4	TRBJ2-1	CACRPPAGNEQFF
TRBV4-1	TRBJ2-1	CASSQDLAGGLLNEQFF
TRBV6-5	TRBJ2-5	CASSYSTMGETQYF
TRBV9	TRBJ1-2	CASSGTGDYGYTF
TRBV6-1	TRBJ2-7	CASRDFYEQYF
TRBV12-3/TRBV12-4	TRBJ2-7	CASRQGDWGSYEQYF
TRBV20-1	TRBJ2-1	CSARDIGNEQFF
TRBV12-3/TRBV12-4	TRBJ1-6	CASSPQGEYGSPLHF
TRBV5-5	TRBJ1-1	CASSPRDRSNTEAFF
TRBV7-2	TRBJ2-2	CASSSYRQGGTRELFF
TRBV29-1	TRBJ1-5	CSVPPAGEDNQPQHF
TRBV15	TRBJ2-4	CATSRARGGSAKNIQYF
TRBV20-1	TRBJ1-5	CSARAPGREQPQHF
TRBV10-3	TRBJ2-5	CATSVSGGRETQYF
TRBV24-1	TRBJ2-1	CATSTGYSEQFF
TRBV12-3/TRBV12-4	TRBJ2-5	CASSPQGVSETQYF
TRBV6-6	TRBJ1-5	CASIQQGASNQPQHF
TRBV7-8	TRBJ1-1	CASSLAGGRVAEAFF
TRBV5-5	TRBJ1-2	CASSLRLGAPGAVGYTF
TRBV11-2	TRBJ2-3	CASSLDRERYTQYF
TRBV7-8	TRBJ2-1	CASRGGLSSYNEQFF
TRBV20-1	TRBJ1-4	CSARDPGRAGRATNEKLFF
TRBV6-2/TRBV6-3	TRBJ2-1	CASSYVGLYNEQFF
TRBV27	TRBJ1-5	CASSPGWTGENQPQHF
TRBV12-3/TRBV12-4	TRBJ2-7	CASRLSGTYEQYF
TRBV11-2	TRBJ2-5	CASSLGLAGAKETQYF
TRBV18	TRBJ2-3	CASSTIGADTQYF
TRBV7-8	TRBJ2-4	CASSWGQELDLAKNIQYF
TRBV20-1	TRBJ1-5	CSARQVARQPQHF
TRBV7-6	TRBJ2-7	CASSTRTSGKYEQYF
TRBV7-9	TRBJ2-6	CASSSQLSGANVLTF
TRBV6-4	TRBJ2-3	CASSALAGDTQYF
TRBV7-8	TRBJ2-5	CASSLTPRLETQYF
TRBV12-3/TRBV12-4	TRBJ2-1	CASSLLLGGDNEQFF
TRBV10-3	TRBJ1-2	CAISGSKDRGSTTYGYTF
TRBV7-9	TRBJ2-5	CASSLPRETQYF
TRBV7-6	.	CASSPPTGSSEQYF
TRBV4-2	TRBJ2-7	CASKAAGDYEQYF
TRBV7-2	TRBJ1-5	CASSPILYSNQPQHF
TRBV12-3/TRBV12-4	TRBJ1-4	CASSPQGMGEKLFF
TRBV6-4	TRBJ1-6	CASSDQELYNSPLHF
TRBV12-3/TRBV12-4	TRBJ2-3	CASSFSQGADTQYF
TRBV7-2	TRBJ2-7	CASTPSPNTHEQYF
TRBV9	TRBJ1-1	CASSVTSHWNTEAFF
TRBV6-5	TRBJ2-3	CASSYSGGGAGKDTQYF
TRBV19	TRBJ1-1	CASRFQGNTEAFF
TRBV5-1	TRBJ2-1	CASTLMGGTNEQFF
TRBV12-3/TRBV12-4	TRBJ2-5	CATSGGGARETQYF